The 30 T cell receptor beta chains reported below all come from one sample, sequenced in a study of identifying expanded T cells in peripheral blood. Profiling relied on immunoSEQ multiplex PCR, and the TCRdb table lists in-frame clones only, not all of them. This table has under 110,000 clones, roughly nine tenths appearing once. The material sequenced was blood. These receptors were taken from a person aged 18-70 years in good health.

V and J are TRBV7-9 and TRBJ1-4; 10 positions agree with TRBD1. The CDR3 loop spans 15 amino acids. Trimming cost V 4 bases and J 6 bases; bases outside gene matches: 5. Germline loops: CDR1 SEHNR, CDR2 FQNEAQ (reference sequence). The CDR3 loop reads CASSSPGTGDEKLFF. CDR3 nucleotide sequence: TGTGCCAGCAGCTCTCCGGGGACAGGGGATGAAAAACTGTTTTTT.

The chain is built from TRBV10-3 and TRBJ1-5; 8 bases line up with TRBD1. Unmatched junction bases numbered 3, after V lost 0 bases and J lost 2 bases. Per the germline V gene, CDR1 is ENHRY and CDR2 is SYGVKD. This CDR3 is built from 16 residues. The CDR3 region is CAISESAQGGNQPQHF. CDR3 nucleotide sequence: TGTGCCATCAGTGAGTCCGCACAGGGGGGCAATCAGCCCCAGCATTTT.

The chain carries TRBV15 and TRBJ2-1; 7 positions match TRBD2. CDR1 is LNHNV, CDR2 YYDKDF, per germline (reference sequence). This CDR3 is 14 amino acids long. The ends lost 2 bases at V and 6 bases at J; junction bases unmatched: 4. This CDR3 is CATSRLAESNEQFF. CDR3 coding DNA: TGTGCCACCAGCAGACTAGCGGAGAGCAATGAGCAGTTCTTC.

In this sample, this clone turned up a few times. The chain uses TRBV11-2 and TRBJ1-1; D gene unclear. Trimming took off 2 bases at V and 1 base at J, with 11 bases between the two ends. This CDR3 is 15 amino acids long. In germline, CDR1 is SGHAT, CDR2 FQNNGV. CDR3 bases: TGTGCCAGCAGCTTATCTCCGGCAGCGAACACTGAAGCTTTCTTT. Protein: CASSLSPAANTEAFF.

The chain uses TRBV5-4 and TRBJ2-5; 7 bases are shared with TRBD1. V shed 4 bases and J 3 bases; nucleotides not matched to a gene: 6. This CDR3 contains 14 residues. Germline CDR1 reads SGHNT; CDR2 reads YYREEE (reference sequence). CDR3 sequence reads: CASSLGDRKETQYF. CDR3 DNA sequence: TGTGCCAGCAGCCTAGGGGACAGAAAAGAGACCCAGTACTTC.

The V call is TRBV7-9, the J call TRBJ1-2; a weak D match, TRBD1 (6 bases). Germline lookup yields CDR1 SEHNR and CDR2 FQNEAQ (reference sequence). The CDR3 is 13 residues long. Trimming removed 1 base from V and 5 bases from J, with 8 bases in between. The CDR3 is CASSLDRVYGYTF. For the CDR3, the DNA is TGTGCCAGCAGCTTAGACAGGGTATATGGCTACACCTTC.

The chain recombines TRBV19 with TRBJ1-4; 7 nucleotides match TRBD1. Trimming removed 7 bases from V and 5 bases from J; junction bases left unmatched: 7. This CDR3 region has 14 residues. Germline values: CDR1 LNHDA, CDR2 SQIVND (reference sequence). CDR3: CASNPGQLNEKLFF. For the CDR3, the DNA is TGTGCCAGTAATCCGGGACAGTTAAATGAAAAACTGTTTTTT. The variable domain in full, completed from reference TRBV19 and TRBJ1-4, reads DGGITQSPKYLFRKEGQNVTLSCEQNLNHDAMYWYRQDPGQGLRLIYYSQIVNDFQKGDIAEGYSVSREKKESFPLTVTSAQKNPTAFYLCASNPGQLNEKLFFGSGTQLSVL.

V usage is TRBV29-1 and J usage is TRBJ2-5; D remains unclear. Trimming cost V 3 bases and J 2 bases, with 7 bases left between them. Germline V gives CDR1 SQVTM, CDR2 ANQGSEA. This CDR3 contains 12 residues. In DNA form, the CDR3 reads TGCAGCGTTGATCCGCAGCAAGAGACCCAGTACTTC. Amino acid sequence: CSVDPQQETQYF.

This CDR3 is CSAPNTDTQYF. CDR3 bases: TGCAGTGCCCCGAACACAGATACGCAGTATTTT. J is TRBJ2-3 and V is TRBV20-1; D call uncertain. The CDR3 contains 11 residues. CDR1 and CDR2 from the germline V gene are DFQATT and SNEGSKA (reference sequence). V was pared by 6 bases and J by 2 bases, with 6 bases between.

V is TRBV7-6 and J is TRBJ2-7, with TRBD1 matching over 9 bases. J gave up 4 bases and V 5 bases, and 9 bases lay outside the gene matches. The CDR3 is made up of 15 amino acids. Germline assignment: CDR1 SGHVS and CDR2 FNYEAQ. The CDR3 here is CASSPTGGGPYEQYF. DNA of the CDR3: TGTGCCAGCAGCCCGACAGGGGGGGGTCCTTACGAGCAGTACTTC.

The CDR3 here is CSVEYSSYEQFF. In DNA, the CDR3 is TGCAGCGTTGAATACTCCTCCTATGAGCAGTTCTTC. The V and J genes are TRBV29-1 and TRBJ2-1; D ambiguous. CDR3 size: 12 residues. V was pared by 2 bases and J by 8 bases, with 10 bases between. The germline V gene has CDR1 SQVTM and CDR2 ANQGSEA.

The V and J genes are TRBV19 and TRBJ2-1, with TRBD1 identical over 8 bases. This CDR3 comprises 15 residues. The ends lost 5 bases at V and 4 bases at J; junction bases unmatched: 7. Germline CDR1 LNHDA, CDR2 SQIVND (reference sequence). CDR3 amino acids: CASSVTGGLYNEQFF. The CDR3 DNA reads TGTGCCAGTAGTGTCACAGGGGGTTTATACAATGAGCAGTTCTTC.

The gene calls are TRBV6-1 and TRBJ1-1; a possible D gene is TRBD1 (5 bases). The CDR3 has 15 residues. Between the trimmed V and J ends, which lost 4 bases and 1 base, there was a span of 13 bases. Germline CDR1 and CDR2: MNHNS and SASEGT. The chain's CDR3 is CASSGMRGSNTEAFF. For the CDR3, the DNA is TGTGCCAGCAGTGGGATGAGGGGCTCGAACACTGAAGCTTTCTTT.

The V and J genes are TRBV2 and TRBJ1-5; D remains unclear. In germline, CDR1 is SNHLY, CDR2 FYNNEI. V dropped 5 bases and J dropped 16 bases, with 15 bases sitting between them. This CDR3 contains 11 residues. CDR3 sequence reads: CASSPGGPYHF. CDR3 nucleotide sequence: TGTGCCAGCAGTCCGGGTGGGCCGTATCATTTT.

The rearrangement uses TRBV2 and TRBJ2-7, with D hard to call. Germline V lookup: CDR1 SNHLY, CDR2 FYNNEI. The CDR3 is 13 residues long. V was cut by 6 bases and J by 5 bases, with 14 bases left in between. CDR3 loop: CASRSRVGDEQYF. The CDR3 region has the DNA TGTGCCAGCAGGAGTAGGGTTGGTGACGAGCAGTACTTC.

The J gene is TRBJ1-2, the V gene TRBV5-1; TRBD1 is a possible D gene (6 bases). The CDR3 has 14 amino acids. Trimming removed 4 bases from V and 4 bases from J, with 14 bases in between. The V gene's germline CDR1 is SGHRS and CDR2 YFSETQ. In DNA form, the CDR3 reads TGCGCCAGCAGCCCGGAGGGGGATTTCTATGGCTACACCTTC. Protein product: CASSPEGDFYGYTF.

This chain links TRBV11-2 with TRBJ2-5, with D hard to call. Germline CDR1 and CDR2: SGHAT and FQNNGV. Trimming left V 1 base short and J 8 bases short, with 11 bases between. This CDR3 has 13 amino acids. CDR3 residues: CASSLVRSETQYF. DNA for the CDR3: TGTGCCAGCAGCTTAGTTCGTTCCGAAACCCAGTACTTC.

In its sample, this clone was seen a few times. At one of its ends the junction is not consistent with the germline gene, which may arise from a read error. J is TRBJ1-6 and V is TRBV7-2, with D uncertain. This CDR3 is 13 amino acids long. Germline V CDR1 and CDR2: SGHTA, FQGNSA. The chain's CDR3 is CASSLAQKTSIHF. The CDR3 coding sequence is TGTGCCAGCAGCCTAGCCCAAAAGACAAGTATCCACTTT.

This clone was observed a handful of times. The chain recombines TRBV7-9 with TRBJ1-2, with TRBD1 as a possible D gene (6 bases). The CDR3 consists of 16 residues. V dropped 5 bases and J dropped 2 bases, with 18 bases sitting between them. CDR1 SEHNR and CDR2 FQNEAQ come from the germline V gene (reference sequence). CDR3 amino acids: CASSPQAGDSNYGYTF. DNA for the CDR3: TGTGCCAGCAGCCCCCAGGCAGGGGATAGCAACTATGGCTACACCTTC.

This chain connects TRBV7-9 to TRBJ2-5; D unclear. The V end lost 0 bases, the J end lost 5 bases, and 19 bases lay between the germline ends. CDR1 SEHNR and CDR2 FQNEAQ come from the germline V gene (reference sequence). The CDR3 is 17 amino acids. The CDR3 DNA reads as TGTGCCAGCAGCTTAGCCCGACGACGGATGAGTGAGGAGACCCAGTACTTC. Amino acids: CASSLARRRMSEETQYF.

Concerning this clone: The identical CDR3 is also encoded by other nucleotide sequences in the sample. The genes are TRBV6-5 and TRBJ2-7, with D perhaps matching TRBD2 (6 bases). Germline loops: CDR1 MNHEY, CDR2 SVGAGI. The V end was cut by 2 bases, the J end by 7 bases, with 6 bases between. This CDR3 comprises 11 residues. The CDR3: CASSYGREQYF. The DNA of the CDR3 is TGTGCCAGCAGTTACGGGAGGGAGCAGTACTTC.

The chain combines TRBV7-8 with TRBJ2-5; D uncertain. Germline V gene sequence: CDR1 SGHVS, CDR2 FQNEAQ. The V and J ends lost 2 bases and 2 bases respectively, with 0 bases between them. The CDR3 sequence is 11 residues long. The CDR3 sequence: CASSLQETQYF. The CDR3 bases are TGTGCCAGCAGCTTACAAGAGACCCAGTACTTC.

CDR3 loop: CASSSEGAGANVLTF. The DNA of the CDR3 is TGTGCCAGTAGTAGCGAGGGGGCTGGGGCCAACGTCCTGACTTTC. This chain connects TRBV19 to TRBJ2-6; a weak D match, TRBD1 (6 bases). The CDR3 is 15 residues long. Germline V CDR1 and CDR2: LNHDA, SQIVND (reference sequence). Between the trimmed V and J ends, which lost 4 bases and 2 bases, there was a span of 9 bases. Full variable domain (remainder filled in from reference TRBV19 and TRBJ2-6): DGGITQSPKYLFRKEGQNVTLSCEQNLNHDAMYWYRQDPGQGLRLIYYSQIVNDFQKGDIAEGYSVSREKKESFPLTVTSAQKNPTAFYLCASSSEGAGANVLTFGAGSRLTVL.

The CDR3 DNA reads as TGTGCCAGCAGCCTGGGGTTGGGCAATCAGCCCCAGCATTTT. This gives the protein CASSLGLGNQPQHF. The V gene is TRBV13, the J gene TRBJ1-5; D remains ambiguous. This CDR3 comprises 14 residues. Trimming shortened V by 5 bases and J by 2 bases, and 10 bases separated the two germline ends. From germline, CDR1 is PRHDT and CDR2 FYEKMQ (reference sequence).

The J gene is TRBJ1-3, the V gene TRBV5-1, with 7 bases identical to TRBD1. V lost 3 bases and J lost 0; bases outside the gene matches: 6. The CDR3 sequence is 16 residues long. Per germline, CDR1 SGHRS and CDR2 YFSETQ. The CDR3, as DNA: TGCGCCAGCAGCTCCGGGACAGCGAGCTCTGGAAACACCATATATTTT. Translated, it gives CASSSGTASSGNTIYF.

The V and J genes are TRBV14 and TRBJ1-6; 7 bases fit TRBD1. CDR1 and CDR2 from the germline V gene are SGHDN and FVKESK. The CDR3 loop spans 14 amino acids. The trim removed 4 bases at V and 6 bases at J, leaving 3 bases unmatched. The CDR3 loop reads CASSPGTANSPLHF. DNA for the CDR3: TGTGCCAGCAGCCCCGGGACAGCTAATTCACCCCTCCACTTT.

This clone was found once. This rearrangement joins TRBV28 to TRBJ1-2; D remains ambiguous. V was clipped by 4 bases and J by 4 bases, with 7 bases between them. CDR1 is MDHEN and CDR2 is SYDVKM in the germline V gene. CDR3 length: 12 amino acids. The CDR3 DNA sequence: TGTGCCAGCAGTTCGATGTCCTATGGCTACACCTTC. It encodes CASSSMSYGYTF.

V is TRBV18 and J is TRBJ1-2; D uncertain. The V end lost 2 bases, the J end lost 7 bases, and 11 bases lay between the germline ends. Germline V lookup: CDR1 KGHSH, CDR2 LQKENI. The CDR3 is 13 amino acids. CDR3: CASSPEASSGYTF. As DNA, the CDR3 is TGTGCCAGCTCACCAGAGGCGTCGAGTGGCTACACCTTC.

The CDR3 DNA reads as TGCGCCAGCCGGGAGGGGGGTAACACTGAAGCTTTCTTT. Residues: CASREGGNTEAFF. The chain carries TRBV10-2 and TRBJ1-1, with D tentatively TRBD1 (6 bases). V gave up 8 bases and J gave up 2 bases, with 12 bases separating them. The CDR3 length is 13 residues. Looked up from germline, CDR1 is WSHSY and CDR2 is SAAADI.

In this sample, this clone turned up once. The chain is built from TRBV28 and TRBJ1-5; D is uncertain. The ends were cut back, 2 bases at V and 2 bases at J, with 7 bases in the middle. The germline CDR1 and CDR2 sequences are MDHEN and SYDVKM. The length of the CDR3 is 14 residues. As DNA, the CDR3 is TGTGCCAGCAGTTTAATCCAGGGCAATCAGCCCCAGCATTTT. Translation gives CASSLIQGNQPQHF.